This TCR beta chain was sequenced in a study of blood T cell repertoires in COVID-19. Study at large: Samples representing acute and convalescent COVID-19 were sourced from the United States, Italy and Spain.

The V end was cut by 2 bases, the J end by 1 base, with 5 bases between. The CDR3 is 13 amino acids. The germline gives CDR1 MNHEY, CDR2 SMNVEV (reference sequence). Original methodology: Amplified reference gene primers provided the basis for estimating nucleated cell counts. TCRdb's table, derived via immunoSEQ multiplex PCR, lists solely in-frame clones and lacks some. That table supplies the V and J calls and clone size; D and trimming were determined from the DNA. This table holds 250,000 to 400,000 clones, around 86% found once. The chain employs TRBV27 and TRBJ1-1, with D perhaps matching TRBD1 (5 bases). The clonotype comes from a man aged 50-59 years with active or convalescent COVID-19. Sequenced input: peripheral blood. The CDR3 nucleotides are TGTGCCAGCAGTTTAGGACAGAACACTGAAGCTTTCTTT. Amino acids: CASSLGQNTEAFF.